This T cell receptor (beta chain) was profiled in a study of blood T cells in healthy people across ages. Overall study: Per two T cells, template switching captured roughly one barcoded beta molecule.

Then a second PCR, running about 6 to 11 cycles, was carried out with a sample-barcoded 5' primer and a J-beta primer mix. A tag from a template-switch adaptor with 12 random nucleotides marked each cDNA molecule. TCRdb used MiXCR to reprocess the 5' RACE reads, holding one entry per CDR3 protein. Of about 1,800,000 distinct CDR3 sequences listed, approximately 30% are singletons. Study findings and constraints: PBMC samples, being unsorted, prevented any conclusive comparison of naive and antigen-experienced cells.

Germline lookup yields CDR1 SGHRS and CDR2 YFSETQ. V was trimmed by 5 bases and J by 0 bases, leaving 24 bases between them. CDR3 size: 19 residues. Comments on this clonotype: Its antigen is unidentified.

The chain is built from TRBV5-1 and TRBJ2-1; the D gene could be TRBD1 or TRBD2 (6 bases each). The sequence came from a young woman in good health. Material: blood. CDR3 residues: CASSLSGGGLTSSYNEQFF. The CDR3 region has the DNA TGCGCCAGCAGTTTGAGCGGAGGGGGTCTAACAAGCTCCTACAATGAGCAGTTCTTC.